The text below deals with one T cell receptor (beta chain). Antigen: not known. This CDR3 is built from 15 residues. Germline-derived CDR1 and CDR2 are SGHRS and YFSETQ. V lost 4 bases, J lost 8 bases, and 12 bases stayed unmatched. The PCR was carried out with 60 Vbeta primers and 13 Jbeta primers. Method: immunoSEQ multiplex PCR; TCRdb's copy keeps in-frame clones and lacks some. The data hold 130,000 or so clones, with over 60% observed a single time. The sample comes from a study of cytomegalovirus exposure and HLA in healthy donors. Study observations and caveats: Some highly shared sequence variants likely arose as a pipeline artifact.

V gene TRBV5-1 combines with J gene TRBJ2-4; 7 positions agree with TRBD2. This sequence originates from a female donor in good health and CMV-seronegative. Sequencing used PBMCs. The CDR3 reads CASSTSGEGRDIQYF. The CDR3 nucleotides read TGCGCCAGCAGCACCTCTGGGGAGGGGAGGGACATTCAGTACTTC. The full variable domain, rest sourced from reference TRBV5-1 and TRBJ2-4, is KAGVTQTPRYLIKTRGQQVTLSCSPISGHRSVSWYQQTPGQGLQFLFEYFSETQRNKGNFPGRFSGRQFSNSRSEMNVSTLELGDSALYLCASSTSGEGRDIQYFGAGTRLSVL.